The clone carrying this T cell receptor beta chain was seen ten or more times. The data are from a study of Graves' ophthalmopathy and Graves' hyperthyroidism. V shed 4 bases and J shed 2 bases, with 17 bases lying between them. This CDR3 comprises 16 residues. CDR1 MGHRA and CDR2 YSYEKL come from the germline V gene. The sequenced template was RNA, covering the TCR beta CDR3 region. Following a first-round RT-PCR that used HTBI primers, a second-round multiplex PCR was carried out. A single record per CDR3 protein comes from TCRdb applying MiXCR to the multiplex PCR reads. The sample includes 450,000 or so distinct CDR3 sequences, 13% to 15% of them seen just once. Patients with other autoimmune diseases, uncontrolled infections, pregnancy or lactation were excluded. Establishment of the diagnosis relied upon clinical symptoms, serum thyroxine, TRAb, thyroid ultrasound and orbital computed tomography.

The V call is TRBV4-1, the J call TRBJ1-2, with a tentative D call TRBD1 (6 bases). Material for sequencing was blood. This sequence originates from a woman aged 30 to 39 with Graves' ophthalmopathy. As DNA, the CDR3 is TGCGCCAGCAGCCGGGGGTTGCAGGGGCCAAACTATGGCTACACCTTC. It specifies CASSRGLQGPNYGYTF.